The 29 T cell receptor beta chains presented below share a single source sample, sequenced in a study of CD8 T cells in Susac syndrome. Roughly 0.5 to 1 ug RNA was reverse transcribed with random hexamers. TCRdb ran MiXCR on the immunoSEQ multiplex PCR reads and lists one entry per CDR3 protein. The data contain over 150,000 distinct CDR3 sequences, about 96% of them singletons. The sequenced sample consisted of CD4+ T cells from PBMCs. These receptors were collected from a human donor with Susac syndrome.

This chain links TRBV27 with TRBJ2-3; 12 nucleotides match TRBD2. The CDR3 length is 17 residues. Germline V CDR1 and CDR2: MNHEY, SMNVEV (reference sequence). V gave up 1 base and J gave up 6 bases; unmatched junction bases: 8. In DNA, the CDR3 is TGTGCCAGCAGTTTATTCTCTAGCGGGGGGGCCAGGGATACGCAGTATTTT. Its protein product is CASSLFSSGGARDTQYF.

The chain is built from TRBV4-3 and TRBJ1-2, with 9 bases matching TRBD1. Trimming at V came to 1 base and at J to 5 bases, leaving 11 bases not matched to a gene. The CDR3 length is 17 residues. In germline, CDR1 is LGHNA, CDR2 YSLEER. CDR3 residues: CASSQGGRQGDLYGYTF. The DNA for the CDR3 is TGCGCCAGCAGCCAAGGGGGAAGACAGGGGGACCTATATGGCTACACCTTC.

The chain links TRBV20-1 to TRBJ1-5; the D is unclear. Per germline, CDR1 DFQATT and CDR2 SNEGSKA (reference sequence). The germline V and J ends were trimmed by 6 bases and 4 bases, with 19 bases remaining between them. The CDR3 is made up of 15 amino acids. The CDR3 region is CSANTGQTINQPQHF. For the CDR3, the DNA is TGCAGTGCCAATACCGGCCAGACAATAAATCAGCCCCAGCATTTT.

The J gene is TRBJ1-2, the V gene TRBV30, with a tentative D call TRBD1 (6 bases). The CDR3 spans 12 residues. V was cut by 4 bases and J by 7 bases, with 13 bases left in between. CDR1 GTSNPN and CDR2 SVGIG come from the germline V gene (reference sequence). CDR3 sequence reads: CAWNPGAGGYTF. In DNA, the CDR3 is TGTGCCTGGAACCCAGGGGCAGGTGGCTACACCTTC.

This chain uses TRBV6-5 with TRBJ2-1; 7 bases line up with TRBD1. Looked up from germline, CDR1 is MNHEY and CDR2 is SVGAGI. The CDR3 is made up of 14 amino acids. J gave up 4 bases and V 0 bases, and 0 bases lay outside the gene matches. The CDR3 loop reads CASSYSTGYNEQFF. The CDR3 region has the DNA TGTGCCAGCAGTTACTCGACAGGGTACAATGAGCAGTTCTTC.

This chain connects TRBV3-1 to TRBJ2-3; 12 bases map to TRBD2. Germline V lookup: CDR1 LGHDT, CDR2 YNNKEL (reference sequence). There are 16 residues in the CDR3. Trimming cost V 4 bases and J 2 bases; bases outside gene matches: 4. CDR3 DNA sequence: TGTGCCAGCAGCCGCCTAGCGGGGGGGAACACAGATACGCAGTATTTT. Its protein product is CASSRLAGGNTDTQYF.

V gene TRBV15 combines with J gene TRBJ1-2; possibly TRBD1 for D (5 bases). V was cut by 0 bases and J by 7 bases, with 15 bases left in between. CDR1 is LNHNV and CDR2 is YYDKDF in the germline V gene (reference sequence). There are 15 residues in the CDR3. DNA of the CDR3: TGTGCCACCAGCAGAGAATTTTCAGCGGGGCGTGGCTACACCTTC. This translates into CATSREFSAGRGYTF.

The rearrangement uses TRBV30 and TRBJ2-7; 8 bases agree with TRBD1. Germline assignment: CDR1 GTSNPN and CDR2 SVGIG (reference sequence). V shed 4 bases, J shed 3 bases, and the junction held 11 bases outside the gene matches. The CDR3 loop spans 15 amino acids. CDR3 loop: CAWTDRGNVNYEQYF. CDR3 bases: TGTGCCTGGACTGACAGGGGAAACGTAAACTACGAGCAGTACTTC.

This clonotype was seen just once. The chain uses TRBV20-1 and TRBJ1-2; no definite D call. This CDR3 is 14 amino acids long. In germline, CDR1 is DFQATT, CDR2 SNEGSKA (reference sequence). V lost 0 bases and J 9 bases, leaving 17 bases between the germline ends. DNA for the CDR3: TGCAGTGCTAGAGATTTACAGACTTCGGAAAGCTACACCTTC. It is translated as CSARDLQTSESYTF.

This chain uses TRBV18 with TRBJ2-7; TRBD1 agrees at 8 bases. The germline V gene encodes CDR1 KGHSH and CDR2 LQKENI. Trimming removed 3 bases from V and 0 bases from J; junction bases left unmatched: 13. The length of the CDR3 is 18 residues. CDR3 coding DNA: TGTGCCAGCTCACCCGTCGGACAGGGCTTGATGAGCTCCTACGAGCAGTACTTC. It yields the protein CASSPVGQGLMSSYEQYF. Full variable domain (outside the CDR3, taken from reference TRBV18 and TRBJ2-7): NAGVMQNPRHLVRRRGQEARLRCSPMKGHSHVYWYRQLPEEGLKFMVYLQKENIIDESGMPKERFSAEFPKEGPSILRIQQVVRGDSAAYFCASSPVGQGLMSSYEQYFGPGTRLTVT.

V usage is TRBV18 and J usage is TRBJ2-7; D possibly corresponds to TRBD1 (6 bases). This CDR3 region has 13 residues. Per the germline V gene, CDR1 is KGHSH and CDR2 is LQKENI. The V and J ends lost 4 bases and 6 bases respectively, with 13 bases between them. CDR3 coding DNA: TGTGCCAGCTCACTTCACAGGGAAGGCGAGCAGTACGTC. Translated, it gives CASSLHREGEQYV.

The chain recombines TRBV19 with TRBJ2-4, with D hard to call. The CDR3 has 14 amino acids. V was pared by 5 bases and J by 2 bases, with 10 bases between. Germline V gene data show CDR1 as LNHDA and CDR2 as SQIVND (reference sequence). The chain's CDR3 is CASSSTFTKNIQYF. CDR3 DNA sequence: TGTGCCAGTAGTTCAACATTCACCAAAAACATTCAGTACTTC.

This sequence joins TRBV9 and TRBJ2-7; D might be TRBD1 or TRBD2, each matching 6 bases. V was pared by 3 bases and J by 3 bases, with 16 bases between. CDR3 length: 15 residues. CDR1 SGDLS and CDR2 YYNGEE come from the germline V gene. The CDR3 sequence: CASSEGGTGSYEQYF. Here the CDR3 DNA reads TGTGCCAGCAGCGAGGGAGGCACAGGGAGCTACGAGCAGTACTTC.

The CDR3 sequence: CASSLQTENIQYF. As DNA, the CDR3 is TGCGCCAGCAGCCTACAGACCGAAAACATTCAGTACTTC. The rearrangement joins TRBV5-1 to TRBJ2-4; D remains unclear. The germline gives CDR1 SGHRS, CDR2 YFSETQ. CDR3 length: 13 amino acids. V was trimmed by 4 bases and J by 5 bases, leaving 10 bases between them. Variable domain in full (rest from reference TRBV5-1 and TRBJ2-4): KAGVTQTPRYLIKTRGQQVTLSCSPISGHRSVSWYQQTPGQGLQFLFEYFSETQRNKGNFPGRFSGRQFSNSRSEMNVSTLELGDSALYLCASSLQTENIQYFGAGTRLSVL.

The gene calls are TRBV28 and TRBJ1-1; TRBD1 aligns across 7 bases. The CDR3 length is 16 residues. The germline V gene encodes CDR1 MDHEN and CDR2 SYDVKM. Trimming removed 8 bases from V and 3 bases from J; junction bases left unmatched: 15. CDR3 in DNA: TGTGCCAGCCGACAGGGAGGGAGTCGGGCGGACACTGAAGCTTTCTTT. It codes for CASRQGGSRADTEAFF. The full variable domain, rest sourced from reference TRBV28 and TRBJ1-1, is DVKVTQSSRYLVKRTGEKVFLECVQDMDHENMFWYRQDPGLGLRLIYFSYDVKMKEKGDIPEGYSVSREKKERFSLILESASTNQTSMYLCASRQGGSRADTEAFFGQGTRLTVV.

This clonotype was counted a single time. This sequence joins TRBV15 and TRBJ1-2; TRBD1 matches at 7 bases. Germline V CDR1 and CDR2: LNHNV, YYDKDF (reference sequence). CDR3 length equals 16 residues. The trim removed 7 bases at V and 7 bases at J, leaving 18 bases unmatched. CDR3 nucleotides: TGTGCCACCACCAAGACAGGGAGGGGGGCCATGGCTGGCTACACCTTC. Its protein is CATTKTGRGAMAGYTF. The full variable domain, with the rest looked up from reference TRBV15 and TRBJ1-2, is DAMVIQNPRYQVTQFGKPVTLSCSQTLNHNVMYWYQQKSSQAPKLLFHYYDKDFNNEADTPDNFQSRRPNTSFCFLDIRSPGLGDTAMYLCATTKTGRGAMAGYTFGSGTRLTVV.

The gene calls are TRBV15 and TRBJ1-5; D not resolved. The CDR3 has 13 residues. Germline V gene sequence: CDR1 LNHNV, CDR2 YYDKDF (reference sequence). Trimming took 0 bases from V and 6 from J, leaving 6 bases between them. The CDR3 DNA reads as TGTGCCACCAGCAGAGATGGGCGTCAGCCCCAGCATTTT. This codes for CATSRDGRQPQHF.

The V gene is TRBV9, the J gene TRBJ2-7; a possible D gene is TRBD2 (5 bases). V lost 0 bases and J lost 7, with 14 bases in between. Germline V gene data show CDR1 as SGDLS and CDR2 as YYNGEE. This CDR3 contains 14 residues. The CDR3 protein is CASSVGLSSGEQYF. In DNA, the CDR3 is TGTGCCAGCAGCGTAGGACTCTCCTCGGGGGAGCAGTACTTC.

The rearrangement uses TRBV20-1 and TRBJ1-2; D is perhaps TRBD1 (5 bases). Trimming stripped 3 bases from V and 7 bases from J, with 18 bases between. The CDR3 sequence is 14 residues long. Germline V gene lookup returns CDR1 DFQATT and CDR2 SNEGSKA (reference sequence). This CDR3 reads CSASPGGTTAGYTF. The CDR3 nucleotides are TGCAGTGCTAGCCCCGGGGGGACTACCGCTGGCTACACCTTC.

CDR3 sequence: CASSFGGPGNTQYF. The CDR3, as DNA: TGTGCCAGCAGTTTCGGGGGACCGGGTAATACGCAGTATTTT. The V and J genes are TRBV28 and TRBJ2-3; D may be TRBD2 (6 bases). The CDR3 runs to 14 residues. Germline values: CDR1 MDHEN, CDR2 SYDVKM. V gave up 3 bases and J gave up 7 bases, with 14 bases separating them.

The chain couples TRBV25-1 to TRBJ2-5; possibly TRBD2 for D (6 bases). V was shortened by 3 bases and J by 5 bases, with 13 bases between the two germline ends. The CDR3 sequence is 14 residues long. Germline values: CDR1 MGHDK, CDR2 SYGVNS. In DNA, the CDR3 is TGTGCCAGCAGTGATTTAGCGGAACGGGAGACCCAGTACTTC. It yields the protein CASSDLAERETQYF.

The chain carries TRBV7-2 and TRBJ1-2; TRBD1 aligns across 9 bases. V lost 5 bases and J lost 7; bases outside the gene matches: 8. The CDR3 runs 14 residues. The germline gives CDR1 SGHTA, CDR2 FQGNSA. In DNA form, the CDR3 reads TGTGCCAGCAGCCAGGGACAGGGTCGCAGTGGCTACACCTTC. Its translation: CASSQGQGRSGYTF. Full variable domain (outside the CDR3, taken from reference TRBV7-2 and TRBJ1-2): GAGVSQSPSNKVTEKGKDVELRCDPISGHTALYWYRQSLGQGLEFLIYFQGNSAPDKSGLPSDRFSAERTGGSVSTLTIQRTQQEDSAVYLCASSQGQGRSGYTFGSGTRLTVV.

The chain carries TRBV6-5 and TRBJ2-5; D possibly corresponds to TRBD2 (5 bases). The CDR3 is 14 amino acids. Germline lookup yields CDR1 MNHEY and CDR2 SVGAGI. Deletions cut 2 bases from V and 5 bases from J, with 12 bases between. The CDR3 nucleotides read TGTGCCAGCAGTTACCGGGGAAGGGATGAGACCCAGTACTTC. It yields the protein CASSYRGRDETQYF.

The chain carries TRBV29-1 and TRBJ1-1; a weak D match, TRBD1 (5 bases). Germline-derived CDR1 and CDR2 are SQVTM and ANQGSEA. The CDR3 covers 13 residues. Between the trimmed V and J ends, which lost 7 bases and 5 bases, there was a span of 17 bases. CDR3 in amino acids: CSGRDGGETEAFF. The CDR3, as DNA: TGCAGCGGACGGGACGGCGGAGAGACTGAAGCTTTCTTT.

This rearrangement joins TRBV20-1 to TRBJ2-1; D is perhaps TRBD2 (7 bases). Per germline, CDR1 DFQATT and CDR2 SNEGSKA (reference sequence). This CDR3 is 15 amino acids long. Trimming shortened V by 6 bases and J by 6 bases, and 21 bases separated the two germline ends. CDR3: CSARRGANPGNEQFF. CDR3 nucleotide sequence: TGCAGTGCCCGCCGGGGGGCTAACCCAGGCAATGAGCAGTTCTTC.

The chain has TRBV2 and TRBJ2-7, with 11 bases fitting TRBD1. The CDR3 totals 13 residues. Trimming removed 7 bases from V and 4 bases from J; junction bases left unmatched: 3. Germline assignment: CDR1 SNHLY and CDR2 FYNNEI. CDR3 bases: TGTGCCAGCACAGGACAGGGGGCATACGAGCAGTACTTC. Translated, it gives CASTGQGAYEQYF. Full variable domain (remainder filled in from reference TRBV2 and TRBJ2-7): EPEVTQTPSHQVTQMGQEVILRCVPISNHLYFYWYRQILGQKVEFLVSFYNNEISEKSEIFDDQFSVERPDGSNFTLKIRSTKLEDSAMYFCASTGQGAYEQYFGPGTRLTVT.

This clonotype occurred once. This sequence joins TRBV6-5 and TRBJ1-1, with no clear D. Germline values: CDR1 MNHEY, CDR2 SVGAGI. This CDR3 contains 13 residues. Trimming shortened V by 0 bases and J by 7 bases, and 9 bases separated the two germline ends. The CDR3 loop is CASSYSKGFEAFF. The CDR3 bases are TGTGCCAGCAGTTACTCGAAGGGTTTTGAAGCTTTCTTT.

V and J are TRBV6-6 and TRBJ2-5; TRBD1 aligns across 7 bases. With 10 bases clipped from V and 2 bases from J, the junction kept 7 bases outside the gene matches. CDR1 and CDR2 (germline): MNHNY, SVGAGI (reference sequence). This CDR3 contains 13 residues. CDR3 sequence: CATSDRVQETQYF. In DNA, the CDR3 is TGTGCCACCTCCGACAGGGTACAAGAGACCCAGTACTTC.

This clonotype was seen more than once but under ten times. The V call is TRBV29-1, the J call TRBJ2-5, with D possibly being TRBD2 (5 bases). The CDR3 covers 12 residues. With 4 bases removed from V and 4 bases from J, the gap between germline ends came to 10 bases. Germline V gene sequence: CDR1 SQVTM, CDR2 ANQGSEA. CDR3: CSVVPGGETQYF. The DNA of the CDR3 is TGCAGCGTTGTTCCAGGAGGAGAGACCCAGTACTTC.